This T cell receptor (beta chain) was identified during a study of blood T cell repertoires in COVID-19 (dated by TCRdb to 2020 to 2022). With respect to the entire study: The collaborator samples originated in the United States, Italy and Spain and spanned the acute and convalescent phases of COVID-19. The prospective study material was composed of cDNA or gDNA derived from T cells, B-cell-depleted T cells, or PBMCs. The dataset comprised deeply sampled blood TCRbeta repertoires from subjects exposed to, actively infected with, or recovered from COVID-19. The repertoires were made available in a free public database intended to serve as a resource for research on the immune response to SARS-CoV-2. The samples were drawn from the first 160 participants of the ongoing ImmuneRACE study and from 1,254 subjects provided by 6 global collaborators. Nearly every sample came with metadata listing a de-identified subject ID, COVID-19 status, age in years and sex. HLA class I and class II types, where available, came from metadata supplied by the sample provider rather than from assay-based typing. Overall study results and their limits: The quantity of clinical and demographic metadata differed by source and by participant and was supplied without curation.

Its CDR3 holds 14 amino acids, cysteine through phenylalanine. Only the CDR3 DNA is retained, 42 bases long and in frame from the first base. Deletion took 6 bases off V and 7 bases off J, with a span of 13 bases between the germline ends. The germline V gene (reference sequence) gives CDR1 as MNHEY and CDR2 as SMNVEV. Worth noting for this clone: The antigen this receptor binds is unknown. No quality values exist for individual bases; no much larger clone is one base distant.

Whole blood was collected in K2EDTA tubes by collaborating institutions according to the institutions' own protocols. For TCRbeta analysis, collaborators shipped samples in one of three forms: frozen whole blood, isolated PBMCs, or DNA extracted from either of those sample types. TCRbeta CDR3 regions were amplified from genomic DNA by means of the immunoSEQ Assay, a bias-controlled multiplex PCR. Regarding the original processing steps: The number of nucleated cells in each sample was estimated from the amplification of reference gene primers within the assay. To quantify the absolute abundance of each unique TCRbeta CDR3 rearrangement, sequence reads were collapsed and filtered. For each sample, productive Simpson clonality was calculated as the square root of Simpson's diversity index over productive rearrangements. TCRdb's version of the immuneACCESS table is confined to in-frame rearrangements and falls short of the full clone set. An unresolved V gene accounts for under half of the shortfall where checked; the remainder is of unknown origin. V, J and clone size reflect that table, while D and trimming were determined from the DNA. The sample table lists a few hundred thousand clones, roughly 81% of them with a count of one. Around 0.97% of the sample goes to the ten largest clones.

Recombination joined TRBV27 with TRBJ1-6; the D gene remains uncertain. What was sequenced was peripheral blood. The source is a man aged 35-49 years with acute or convalescent COVID-19. The DNA is TGTGCCAGCAGCTTCTGGGCCGGAAATTCACCCCTCCACTTT. Its translation is CASSFWAGNSPLHF.